This TCR beta chain was sequenced during a study of blood T cell repertoires in COVID-19. The overall study: Sources were T cells, B-cell-depleted T cells, or PBMCs; the material itself was cDNA or gDNA.

Germline CDR1 and CDR2: LGHDT and YNNKEL (reference sequence). Trimming at V came to 4 bases and at J to 3 bases, leaving 12 bases not matched to a gene. This CDR3 region has 18 residues. Sequencing was performed with immunoSEQ multiplex PCR; in TCRdb, only in-frame clones are kept and a portion is missing. The sample carries some 290,000 clones, 81% recorded once. This sequence originates from a woman aged 55-70 years with active or convalescent COVID-19. The sample comprised peripheral blood. This chain connects TRBV3-1 (or the pseudogene TRBV3-2) to TRBJ1-4; 9 bases are a match to TRBD1. CDR3 in amino acids: CASSPTGTGKGANEKLFF. CDR3 nucleotides: TGTGCCAGCAGCCCAACCGGGACAGGGAAAGGAGCTAATGAAAAACTGTTTTTT.